Listed below are T cell receptor beta chains from one sample, sequenced in a study of identical twins. TCRdb independently ran MiXCR on the 5' RACE reads; one entry per CDR3 protein. The table has some 240,000 distinct CDR3 sequences, about 8.9% seen once; the top ten hold 3%. These data also formed part of another study, on yellow fever vaccine responses in identical twins.

The sequenced sample was CD8+ T cells sorted from blood. These receptors came from a woman in her late teens or twenties in good health. The CDR3 runs from the conserved cysteine through the conserved F or W. The D gene is left open where the match is weak. Clone size is shown for a subset of rows, as once, few, many or a class of expanded clone.

v_gene	j_gene	abundance	d_gene	CDR3nt	CDR3aa
TRBV27	TRBJ2-2	many	-	TGTGCCAGCACGGGGTACCCGGACACCGGGGAGCTGTTTTTT	CASTGYPDTGELFF
TRBV15	TRBJ2-7	few	TRBD2	TGTGCCACCAGCTTGTTCGCTAGCGGGGGGCCCCTTAACGAGCAGTACTTC	CATSLFASGGPLNEQYF
TRBV7-7	TRBJ2-1	-	-	TGTGCTAGCAGCTTATCAAGGGGTCACAATGAGCAGTTCTTC	CASSLSRGHNEQFF
TRBV20-1	TRBJ1-2	-	TRBD1	TGCAGTGCTCTTAACAGGGGGGACTATGGCTACACCTTC	CSALNRGDYGYTF
TRBV10-3	TRBJ2-1	few	TRBD1	TGTGCCATCAGTGAGTCCCGTGACAGGGGATTTAATGAGCAGTTCTTC	CAISESRDRGFNEQFF
TRBV4-3	TRBJ2-1	medium-sized	-	TGCGCCAGCAGCCAAGAGCTTGGGGGCTCCTACAATGAGCAGTTCTTC	CASSQELGGSYNEQFF
TRBV2	TRBJ2-1	many	TRBD2	TGTGCCCTCTTGAAGCGGGGTGAGCAGTTCTTC	CALLKRGEQFF
TRBV29-1	TRBJ2-1	many	TRBD1	TGCAGCGTGGATTCGACAGGGGTGTCCTACAATGAGCAGTTCTTC	CSVDSTGVSYNEQFF
TRBV7-2	TRBJ2-3	-	-	TGTGCCAGCAGCCGGATACGGGCAGATACGCAGTATTTT	CASSRIRADTQYF
TRBV7-9	TRBJ2-1	many	-	TGTGCCAGCAGCTTATCGGGAACAGGGAACTTCTACAATGAGCAGTTCTTC	CASSLSGTGNFYNEQFF
TRBV11-2	TRBJ2-7	many	TRBD1	TGTGCCAGCAGCTTAGGACAGGGATTAAACTACGAGCAGTACTTC	CASSLGQGLNYEQYF
TRBV24-1	TRBJ2-1	many	-	TGTGCCACCAGTGCCGGAGGCCGAGGGGGCTCCTACAATGAGCAGTTCTTC	CATSAGGRGGSYNEQFF
TRBV15	TRBJ2-5	many	TRBD2	TGTGCCACCAGCAGTATCCCGGGACTAGCGGGAGTGGGTCAAGAGACCCAGTACTTC	CATSSIPGLAGVGQETQYF
TRBV27	TRBJ2-2	few	-	TGTGCCAGCAGTTTATTTCACGGGGGCGAGAACACCGGGGAGCTGTTTTTT	CASSLFHGGENTGELFF